This T cell receptor (beta chain) derives from a study of cytotoxic CD8 clonotypes in ibrutinib-treated CLL. On the study more broadly: Of a cohort that held around 10 relapsed/refractory and fewer than 16 treatment-naive patients, roughly 18 were IGHV unmutated. Response was recorded as partial in some 24 patients and complete in 2; at median around 68 months, around 14 remained remitted and around twelve had progressed.

Sequenced by immunoSEQ multiplex PCR; TCRdb stores in-frame clones only, minus some. Of about 92,000 clones in the sample, roughly three quarters were seen once. V was clipped by 8 bases and J by 0 bases; unmatched bases: 9. The V gene's germline CDR1 is SQVTM and CDR2 ANQGSEA. The CDR3 loop spans 14 amino acids. The study, taken as a whole, reports: Before falling back toward baseline at progression, clonality had risen at the time of ibrutinib response. At baseline, clonality was higher than in age-matched healthy donors and correlated with CD8+ counts.

Comment on this clone: Its antigen is undetermined.

Material: PBMCs, obtained after 24 months of ibrutinib treatment. J is TRBJ2-7 and V is TRBV29-1; the match to TRBD2 covers 8 bases. The TCR comes from a human donor with chronic lymphocytic leukemia. This chain's CDR3 is CSPTGGLSSYEQYF. CDR3 DNA: TGCAGCCCAACGGGGGGGCTAAGCTCCTACGAGCAGTACTTC.